This T cell receptor beta chain appears in the sequencing data of a study of vaccination and CD4 T cells after COVID-19. CDR3 length equals 13 residues. Germline values: CDR1 SNHLY, CDR2 FYNNEI. Trimming took 7 bases from V and 7 from J, leaving 13 bases between them. Treatment described: roughly 10-day PBMC culture with coronavirus spike peptide pools or control peptides (ViraFEST assay). For ViraFEST, peptide pools expanded antigen-specific T cells, after which the TCRs were sequenced. An Oncomine TCR Beta short-read assay was used to sequence the DNA from cultured CD4+ T cells. TCRdb fed the PCR reads into MiXCR, producing one record per CDR3 protein. The data hold about 20,000 distinct CDR3 sequences, with less than 55% observed a single time. This clonotype was detected only a few times. The antigen remains unidentified.

The rearrangement uses TRBV2 and TRBJ2-2; no reliable D call. The source of this sequence is a human donor who had recovered from COVID-19. Material: CD4+ T cells from blood, cultured in vitro. The CDR3 coding sequence is TGTGCCAGCATGGGTACTCCCCGCGGGGAGCTGTTTTTT. Residues: CASMGTPRGELFF. Based on the CDR3 plus reference TRBV2 and TRBJ2-2, the full variable domain is EPEVTQTPSHQVTQMGQEVILRCVPISNHLYFYWYRQILGQKVEFLVSFYNNEISEKSEIFDDQFSVERPDGSNFTLKIRSTKLEDSAMYFCASMGTPRGELFFGEGSRLTVL.